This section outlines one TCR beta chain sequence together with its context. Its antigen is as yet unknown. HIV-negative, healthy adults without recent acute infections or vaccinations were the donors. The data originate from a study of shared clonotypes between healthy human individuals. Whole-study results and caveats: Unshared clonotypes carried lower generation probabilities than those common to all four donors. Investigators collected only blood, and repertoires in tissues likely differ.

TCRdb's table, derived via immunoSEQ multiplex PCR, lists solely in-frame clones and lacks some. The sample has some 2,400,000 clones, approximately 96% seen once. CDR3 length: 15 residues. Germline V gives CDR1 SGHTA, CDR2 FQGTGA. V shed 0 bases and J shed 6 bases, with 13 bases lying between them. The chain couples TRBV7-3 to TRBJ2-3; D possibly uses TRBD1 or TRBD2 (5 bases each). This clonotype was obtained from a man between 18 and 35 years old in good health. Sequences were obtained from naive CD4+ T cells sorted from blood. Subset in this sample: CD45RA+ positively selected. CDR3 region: CASSLTGTPGDTQYF. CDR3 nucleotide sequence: TGTGCCAGCAGCTTAACAGGGACCCCCGGCGATACGCAGTATTTT.